One sample yielded the 13 T cell receptor beta chains listed below, sequenced in a study of blood T cell repertoires in COVID-19. Sequencing was performed with immunoSEQ multiplex PCR; in TCRdb, only in-frame clones are kept and a portion is missing. The sample comprises fewer than 20,000 clones, approximately 84% of which are singletons, and around a third rests with the top ten. Sequenced: peripheral blood. The receptors shown here come from a human donor with active COVID-19. The donor label of this sample is uncertain.

The V gene is TRBV5-4, the J gene TRBJ2-5, with D perhaps TRBD1 (6 bases). The CDR3 is 17 residues long. Per germline, CDR1 SGHNT and CDR2 YYREEE (reference sequence). Trimming removed 0 bases at V and 4 bases at J, with 19 bases between. The chain's CDR3 is CASSLGLLQGSRETQYF. The CDR3 DNA reads TGTGCCAGCAGCTTGGGCCTACTCCAGGGGAGCCGAGAGACCCAGTACTTC.

In this sample, this clone turned up a few times. This sequence joins TRBV9 and TRBJ2-1; 9 bases are shared with TRBD1. V shed 0 bases, J shed 5 bases, and the junction held 6 bases outside the gene matches. Germline V gene sequence: CDR1 SGDLS, CDR2 YYNGEE. This CDR3 has 16 residues. The CDR3 region is CASSVVPQGANNEQFF. CDR3 sequence (DNA): TGTGCCAGCAGCGTAGTGCCACAGGGGGCCAACAATGAGCAGTTCTTC.

The chain has TRBV5-6 and TRBJ2-1, with D perhaps TRBD2 (5 bases). Per the germline V gene, CDR1 is SGHDT and CDR2 is YYEEEE. V lost 3 bases and J lost 7, with 8 bases in between. The CDR3 runs to 12 residues. CDR3 loop: CASSWGVNEQFF. The CDR3 DNA sequence: TGTGCCAGCAGCTGGGGAGTGAATGAGCAGTTCTTC. Variable domain in full (rest from reference TRBV5-6 and TRBJ2-1): DAGVTQSPTHLIKTRGQQVTLRCSPKSGHDTVSWYQQALGQGPQFIFQYYEEEERQRGNFPDRFSGHQFPNYSSELNVNALLLGDSALYLCASSWGVNEQFFGPGTRLTVL.

The chain carries TRBV11-2 and TRBJ2-7, with D maybe TRBD2 (6 bases). Deletions cut 5 bases from V and 4 bases from J, with 12 bases between. The CDR3 contains 13 residues. Germline V gene data show CDR1 as SGHAT and CDR2 as FQNNGV. The CDR3 bases are TGTGCCAGCAGCGTTGGACTACCATACGAGCAGTACTTC. Translating gives CASSVGLPYEQYF. Full variable domain (missing parts from reference TRBV11-2 and TRBJ2-7): EAGVAQSPRYKIIEKRQSVAFWCNPISGHATLYWYQQILGQGPKLLIQFQNNGVVDDSQLPKDRFSAERLKGVDSTLKIQPAKLEDSAVYLCASSVGLPYEQYFGPGTRLTVT.

The V call is TRBV5-1, the J call TRBJ2-1, with D perhaps matching TRBD1 (6 bases). CDR3 length: 16 amino acids. Germline-derived CDR1 and CDR2 are SGHRS and YFSETQ. Trimming took 3 bases from V and 5 from J, leaving 18 bases between them. The CDR3 protein is CASSSRAGVGHNEQFF. The CDR3 DNA follows: TGCGCCAGCAGCTCACGCGCAGGGGTGGGACACAATGAGCAGTTCTTC.

This chain links TRBV20-1 with TRBJ1-2; D unresolved. V was clipped by 3 bases and J by 4 bases, with 9 bases between them. Germline V gene lookup returns CDR1 DFQATT and CDR2 SNEGSKA (reference sequence). This CDR3 has 12 residues. The CDR3 DNA reads TGCAGTGCTAGTGACCAGGTCTATGGCTACACCTTC. Its protein is CSASDQVYGYTF.

As regards this clone: One end of the junction fails to match germline, which may point to a read error. This chain uses TRBV5-1 with TRBJ2-2, with a weak D call TRBD2 (5 bases). CDR3 length equals 17 residues. Germline assignment: CDR1 SGHRS and CDR2 YFSETQ. The CDR3 protein is CASSPLPIAGMHRGAVF. In DNA, the CDR3 is TGCGCCAGCAGCCCTCTCCCCATAGCTGGGATGCACCGGGGAGCTGTTTTT.

This clone was picked up a small number of times. The chain carries TRBV4-3 and TRBJ1-2; perhaps TRBD1 as D (6 bases). The V gene lost 0 bases and the J gene lost 0 bases, with 14 bases spanning the gap. Germline V lookup: CDR1 LGHNA, CDR2 YSLEER. This CDR3 has 17 residues. The CDR3 coding sequence is TGCGCCAGCAGCCAAGAGTCTGCGGCAGGGGCTAACTATGGCTACACCTTC. This sequence encodes CASSQESAAGANYGYTF.

The rearrangement links TRBV29-1 to TRBJ2-1; a weak D match, TRBD2 (5 bases). CDR1 and CDR2 from the germline V gene are SQVTM and ANQGSEA. The CDR3 spans 11 residues. V was clipped by 1 base and J by 10 bases, with 8 bases between them. The CDR3 loop reads CSVEVTGEQFF. The CDR3 nucleotides are TGCAGCGTTGAAGTTACGGGAGAGCAGTTCTTC.

This clone has more than one count but fewer than ten. The chain couples TRBV19 to TRBJ1-1; D is unclear. Germline lookup yields CDR1 LNHDA and CDR2 SQIVND (reference sequence). The V and J ends lost 3 bases and 0 bases respectively, with 5 bases between them. The CDR3 length is 13 residues. CDR3 sequence (DNA): TGTGCCAGTAGTATTTACATGAACACTGAAGCTTTCTTT. As protein: CASSIYMNTEAFF.

The count of this clone is one. The chain employs TRBV9 and TRBJ2-5; TRBD2 might be the D (7 bases). The germline CDR1 and CDR2 sequences are SGDLS and YYNGEE. The CDR3 covers 17 residues. V lost 0 bases, J lost 2 bases, and 17 bases lay in between. The CDR3 region has the DNA TGTGCCAGCAGCGTAGCTTCGTCGGGGGGCGGACAAGAGACCCAGTACTTC. Translated, it gives CASSVASSGGGQETQYF.

V and J are TRBV14 and TRBJ1-6, with TRBD1 as a possible D gene (6 bases). The CDR3 runs to 14 residues. V lost 4 bases and J 7 bases, leaving 11 bases between the germline ends. The germline gives CDR1 SGHDN, CDR2 FVKESK. In DNA form, the CDR3 reads TGTGCCAGCAGCCTCGTGCAGGGGAATTCACCCCTCCACTTT. Protein product: CASSLVQGNSPLHF.

This rearrangement joins TRBV9 to TRBJ2-7, with 9 positions matching TRBD2. This CDR3 region has 15 residues. CDR1 SGDLS and CDR2 YYNGEE come from the germline V gene. V lost 4 bases and J lost 4; bases outside the gene matches: 9. The CDR3 DNA is TGTGCCAGCAGCTCAACCGGGACTAGCTATTACGAGCAGTACTTC. It is translated as CASSSTGTSYYEQYF.